This TCR beta chain was captured by sequencing in a study of OX40 agonist ivuxolimab in advanced cancers. Study-wide context: Patients' therapy was ivuxolimab, an antibody that acts as an agonist of OX40 (CD134).

The V end was cut by 4 bases, the J end by 6 bases, with 14 bases between. The V gene's germline CDR1 is SGHRS and CDR2 YFSETQ. This CDR3 has 14 amino acids. Details on this clone: Its specificity is unknown.

Study findings and constraints: CD8+ T cells (on average) carried more expanded clones than CD4+ T cells. Clonal expansion by week 6 occurred in CD4+ and CD8+ blood T cells (at 0.1 to 3.0 mg/kg). Normalized T-cell clonal expansion was also low in a subset of nonresponders.

Measured with immunoSEQ multiplex PCR; TCRdb has only the in-frame clones, and not every one. The sample records about 19,000 clones, less than 90% being singletons. Source: CD4+ or CD8+ T cells sorted from blood, taken in a trial of the OX40 agonist ivuxolimab. The chain combines TRBV5-1 with TRBJ2-1; TRBD2 is a possible D gene (6 bases). The clonotype originates from an adult with an advanced solid tumor such as melanoma, head and neck, liver or kidney cancer. CDR3 coding DNA: TGCGCCAGCAGCACCGGGAGAGCGGGCAATGAGCAGTTCTTC. Its protein product is CASSTGRAGNEQFF.